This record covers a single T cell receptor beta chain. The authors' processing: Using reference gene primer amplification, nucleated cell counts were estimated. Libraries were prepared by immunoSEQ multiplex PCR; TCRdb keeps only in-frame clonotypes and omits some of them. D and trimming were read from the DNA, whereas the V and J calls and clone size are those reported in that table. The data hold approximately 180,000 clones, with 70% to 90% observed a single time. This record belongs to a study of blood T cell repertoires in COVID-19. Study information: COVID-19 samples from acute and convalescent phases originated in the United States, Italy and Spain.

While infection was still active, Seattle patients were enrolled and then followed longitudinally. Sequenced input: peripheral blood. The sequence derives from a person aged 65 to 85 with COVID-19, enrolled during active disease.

The CDR3 is CASSLREGVNSPLHF. Here the CDR3 DNA reads TGTGCCAGCAGCTTACGGGAGGGGGTTAATTCACCCCTCCACTTT. This chain links TRBV7-8 with TRBJ1-6; possible D gene TRBD1, 6 bases. CDR3 size: 15 residues. CDR1 and CDR2 (germline): SGHVS, FQNEAQ. The ends were cut back, 2 bases at V and 6 bases at J, with 11 bases in the middle.